This TCR beta chain was sequenced in a study of T cell responses to AZD1222 COVID-19 vaccine. Findings and caveats of the study: At 160-218 and 743-854, vaccine-associated CD4 TCRs were dominant, and they spanned spike. Spike-specific TCR breadth and depth grew following two AZD1222 doses.

Generated by immunoSEQ multiplex PCR, the TCRdb table keeps only in-frame clones and is missing some. The repertoire includes under 50,000 clones, about nine tenths of them detected once, and approximately 27% sits in the top ten. V was clipped by 2 bases and J by 1 base, with 11 bases between them. The CDR3 length is 15 residues. The germline gives CDR1 SGDLS, CDR2 YYNGEE. Comment on this clone: Its antigen remains unknown.

This chain uses TRBV9 with TRBJ2-3, with a possible D match to TRBD2 (6 bases). The receptor's source is an adult who received the MenACWY meningococcal vaccine as a control. Sample: peripheral blood, taken 28 days after the second dose of the MenACWY control vaccine. The CDR3 region is CASSVRRDGTDTQYF. The CDR3 DNA sequence: TGTGCCAGCAGCGTGAGGAGGGATGGCACAGATACGCAGTATTTT.